Below, 22 T cell receptor beta chains from the same sample are listed, as sequenced in a study of cytomegalovirus exposure and HLA in healthy donors. The PCR contained 60 Vbeta and 13 Jbeta primers. TCRdb's table, derived via immunoSEQ multiplex PCR, lists solely in-frame clones and lacks some. The table includes about 190,000 clones, 75% to 90% detected once. The sample comprised PBMCs. Every receptor here comes from a boy aged 2 to 9 in good health and CMV-seronegative.

J is TRBJ2-5 and V is TRBV5-4; 7 bases are shared with TRBD1. Per the germline V gene, CDR1 is SGHNT and CDR2 is YYREEE (reference sequence). This CDR3 region has 17 residues. Trimming took 3 bases from V and 3 from J; bases not matched to a gene: 14. The CDR3 region has the DNA TGTGCCAGCAGCTACTATGGACAGGCCGCATATAAAGAGACCCAGTACTTC. The encoded protein is CASSYYGQAAYKETQYF. The whole variable domain, filled in from reference TRBV5-4 and TRBJ2-5, reads ETGVTQSPTHLIKTRGQQVTLRCSSQSGHNTVSWYQQALGQGPQFIFQYYREEENGRGNFPPRFSGLQFPNYSSELNVNALELDDSALYLCASSYYGQAAYKETQYFGPGTRLLVL.

The chain employs TRBV10-3 and TRBJ1-1; 7 nucleotides line up with TRBD1. The germline CDR1 and CDR2 sequences are ENHRY and SYGVKD. The V and J ends lost 9 bases and 7 bases, in that order; junction bases with no gene match: 8. The CDR3 sequence is 12 residues long. CDR3 region: CAISRDSLEAFF. CDR3 sequence (DNA): TGTGCCATTAGCCGGGACAGCCTTGAAGCTTTCTTT.

This CDR3 is CASSLDAGGPVGPDTQYF. The CDR3 DNA reads TGTGCCAGCAGCTTAGATGCGGGGGGGCCGGTGGGGCCAGATACGCAGTATTTT. The J gene is TRBJ2-3, the V gene TRBV7-6, with TRBD2 matching 9 bases. From germline, CDR1 is SGHVS and CDR2 FNYEAQ. J gave up 4 bases and V 1 base, and 12 bases lay outside the gene matches. CDR3 length: 18 amino acids.

The V gene is TRBV6-6, the J gene TRBJ2-5; 8 bases match TRBD2. Germline values: CDR1 MNHNY, CDR2 SVGAGI (reference sequence). With 4 bases clipped from V and 1 base from J, the junction kept 8 bases outside the gene matches. This CDR3 is built from 16 residues. The CDR3 sequence is CASSSPLTSGQETQYF. DNA of the CDR3: TGTGCCAGCAGTTCTCCCCTTACTAGCGGCCAAGAGACCCAGTACTTC.

The V call is TRBV2, the J call TRBJ2-7, with D perhaps matching TRBD1 (5 bases). The germline gives CDR1 SNHLY, CDR2 FYNNEI. Trimming left V 8 bases short and J 1 base short, with 15 bases between. The CDR3 sequence is 14 residues long. CDR3 nucleotides: TGTGCCAGCCTTGAACAGGCTCCATCCTACGAGCAGTACTTC. Translation: CASLEQAPSYEQYF.

This clone came up a few times. The CDR3 is CASSPNQNIQYF. The CDR3 DNA reads as TGTGCCAGTAGCCCAAATCAAAACATTCAGTACTTC. The gene calls are TRBV19 and TRBJ2-4; D is unclear. Germline V gene sequence: CDR1 LNHDA, CDR2 SQIVND (reference sequence). The CDR3 is 12 residues long. Trimming took 6 bases from V and 5 from J, leaving 8 bases between them.

This chain links TRBV30 with TRBJ2-3; TRBD1 matches at 11 bases. The CDR3 runs to 14 residues. Germline V lookup: CDR1 GTSNPN, CDR2 SVGIG (reference sequence). V gave up 0 bases and J gave up 5 bases; unmatched junction bases: 1. The CDR3 loop reads CAWSVGTGGDTQYF. The CDR3 bases are TGTGCCTGGAGTGTTGGGACAGGGGGAGATACGCAGTATTTT.

The rearrangement links TRBV6-5 to TRBJ2-1; the match to TRBD1 covers 9 bases. Germline V gene data show CDR1 as MNHEY and CDR2 as SVGAGI. The CDR3 extends over 13 amino acids. The J segment lost 9 bases and the V segment lost 0 bases, leaving 0 bases of the junction unmatched. The CDR3 nucleotides read TGTGCCAGCAGTTACTCGACAGGGGGTGAGCAGTTCTTC. Its translation is CASSYSTGGEQFF.

This chain uses TRBV5-1 with TRBJ2-7; weak D call: TRBD2 (5 bases). The CDR3 loop spans 15 amino acids. Per the germline V gene, CDR1 is SGHRS and CDR2 is YFSETQ. V lost 5 bases to trimming and J lost 4 bases, with 19 bases between them. In nucleotides, the CDR3 is TGCGCCAGCAGGCTGGTCGGGAATTCACAATACGAGCAGTACTTC. Its protein is CASRLVGNSQYEQYF.

J is TRBJ2-7 and V is TRBV10-3; 7 bases are a match to TRBD2. V shed 8 bases, J shed 1 base, and the junction held 14 bases outside the gene matches. The germline gives CDR1 ENHRY, CDR2 SYGVKD. CDR3 length: 16 residues. CDR3 loop: CAIPCRLAGVSYEQYF. The DNA for the CDR3 is TGTGCCATCCCCTGCCGACTAGCCGGAGTTTCCTACGAGCAGTACTTC.

The chain uses TRBV6-5 and TRBJ1-4; 7 bases agree with TRBD1. The V gene's germline CDR1 is MNHEY and CDR2 SVGAGI. V lost 7 bases, J lost 8 bases, and 10 bases stayed unmatched. CDR3 length: 14 amino acids. The CDR3, as DNA: TGTGCCAGCAAAGGTACAGGGGAAAGAGAAAAACTGTTTTTT. Its translation is CASKGTGEREKLFF.

This chain connects TRBV2 to TRBJ1-1, with D unresolved. This CDR3 spans 12 amino acids. The germline V gene encodes CDR1 SNHLY and CDR2 FYNNEI. V was clipped by 6 bases and J by 4 bases, with 9 bases between them. CDR3 sequence: CASRQSTTEAFF. The CDR3 region has the DNA TGTGCCAGCAGACAATCAACCACTGAAGCTTTCTTT.

The chain recombines TRBV11-2 with TRBJ2-7; no clear D gene. This CDR3 has 16 amino acids. Trimming left V 4 bases short and J 6 bases short, with 22 bases between. CDR1 is SGHAT and CDR2 is FQNNGV in the germline V gene. Written as DNA, the CDR3 is TGTGCCAGCAGCTCACCTAAGGAGCGACTGCCGGTCGAGCAGTACTTC. Residues: CASSSPKERLPVEQYF.

The CDR3 nucleotides read TGTGCCAGTAGTATTTTACAGGGGGTGGACTACGAGCAGTACTTC. Encoded protein: CASSILQGVDYEQYF. The V and J genes are TRBV19 and TRBJ2-7, with 8 bases aligning to TRBD1. Trimming removed 3 bases from V and 3 bases from J; junction bases left unmatched: 7. The V gene's germline CDR1 is LNHDA and CDR2 SQIVND (reference sequence). This CDR3 is 15 amino acids long.

The chain employs TRBV28 and TRBJ1-1, with 8 bases aligning to TRBD1. Germline V gene data show CDR1 as MDHEN and CDR2 as SYDVKM. The CDR3 length is 17 residues. Trimming at V came to 3 bases and at J to 1 base, leaving 10 bases not matched to a gene. The chain's CDR3 is CASSLSPDGTGNTEAFF. For the CDR3, the DNA is TGTGCCAGCAGTTTGTCCCCAGATGGGACAGGGAACACTGAAGCTTTCTTT.

The V gene is TRBV7-2, the J gene TRBJ2-2, with 9 nucleotides matching TRBD2. Germline CDR1 reads SGHTA; CDR2 reads FQGNSA. The V segment lost 8 bases and the J segment 4 bases; nucleotides outside the gene matches: 8. This CDR3 has 15 residues. CDR3 sequence (DNA): TGTGCCAGCGCACGGCGCGGGGGGGGCACCGGGGAGCTGTTTTTT. Translation: CASARRGGGTGELFF.

The chain joins TRBV30 to TRBJ2-3, with unresolved D. Trimming stripped 4 bases from V and 4 bases from J, with 6 bases between. CDR1 is GTSNPN, CDR2 SVGIG, per germline (reference sequence). This CDR3 spans 11 amino acids. CDR3 residues: CAWIRPDTQYF. CDR3 DNA sequence: TGTGCCTGGATCCGTCCAGATACGCAGTATTTT.

This clone was found once. The V call is TRBV7-9, the J call TRBJ2-1; D remains ambiguous. Deletions cut 5 bases from V and 6 bases from J, with 8 bases between. Per germline, CDR1 SEHNR and CDR2 FQNEAQ (reference sequence). This CDR3 spans 12 amino acids. CDR3 sequence reads: CASSPTGNEQFF. In DNA, the CDR3 is TGTGCCAGCAGCCCCACGGGCAATGAGCAGTTCTTC.

V gene TRBV5-8 combines with J gene TRBJ2-5; weak D call: TRBD2 (5 bases). The germline gives CDR1 SGHTS, CDR2 YDEGEE. The V gene lost 3 bases and the J gene lost 0 bases, with 18 bases spanning the gap. The CDR3 is 17 residues long. DNA for the CDR3: TGTGCCAGCAGCTCCGCCCGTGAGGGCACTTACCAAGAGACCCAGTACTTC. It specifies CASSSAREGTYQETQYF. Full variable domain (outside the CDR3, taken from reference TRBV5-8 and TRBJ2-5): EAGVTQSPTHLIKTRGQQATLRCSPISGHTSVYWYQQALGLGLQFLLWYDEGEERNRGNFPPRFSGRQFPNYSSELNVNALELEDSALYLCASSSAREGTYQETQYFGPGTRLLVL.

V gene TRBV5-4 combines with J gene TRBJ2-3; unclear D gene. V lost 2 bases and J lost 4, with 11 bases in between. Germline V CDR1 and CDR2: SGHNT, YYREEE (reference sequence). The CDR3 covers 14 residues. CDR3 amino acids: CASSFARTADTQYF. In DNA form, the CDR3 reads TGTGCCAGCAGCTTTGCTCGAACGGCAGATACGCAGTATTTT.

The chain recombines TRBV29-1 with TRBJ2-5, with 8 positions matching TRBD2. The CDR3 extends over 13 amino acids. The junction had 6 bases not matched to a gene; V was cut back by 6 bases and J by 3 bases. Germline assignment: CDR1 SQVTM and CDR2 ANQGSEA. CDR3 DNA sequence: TGCAGCGTCCTCCGTAGCGGGGAAGAGACCCAGTACTTC. Translation: CSVLRSGEETQYF.

The chain is built from TRBV18 and TRBJ1-5, with D perhaps matching TRBD1 (6 bases). V shed 1 base and J shed 0 bases, with 16 bases lying between them. The CDR3 is 18 amino acids. Germline CDR1 is KGHSH and CDR2 is LQKENI. CDR3 residues: CASSPLPQGLNSNQPQHF. The CDR3 DNA reads TGTGCCAGCTCACCACTGCCACAGGGCCTGAATAGCAATCAGCCCCAGCATTTT.